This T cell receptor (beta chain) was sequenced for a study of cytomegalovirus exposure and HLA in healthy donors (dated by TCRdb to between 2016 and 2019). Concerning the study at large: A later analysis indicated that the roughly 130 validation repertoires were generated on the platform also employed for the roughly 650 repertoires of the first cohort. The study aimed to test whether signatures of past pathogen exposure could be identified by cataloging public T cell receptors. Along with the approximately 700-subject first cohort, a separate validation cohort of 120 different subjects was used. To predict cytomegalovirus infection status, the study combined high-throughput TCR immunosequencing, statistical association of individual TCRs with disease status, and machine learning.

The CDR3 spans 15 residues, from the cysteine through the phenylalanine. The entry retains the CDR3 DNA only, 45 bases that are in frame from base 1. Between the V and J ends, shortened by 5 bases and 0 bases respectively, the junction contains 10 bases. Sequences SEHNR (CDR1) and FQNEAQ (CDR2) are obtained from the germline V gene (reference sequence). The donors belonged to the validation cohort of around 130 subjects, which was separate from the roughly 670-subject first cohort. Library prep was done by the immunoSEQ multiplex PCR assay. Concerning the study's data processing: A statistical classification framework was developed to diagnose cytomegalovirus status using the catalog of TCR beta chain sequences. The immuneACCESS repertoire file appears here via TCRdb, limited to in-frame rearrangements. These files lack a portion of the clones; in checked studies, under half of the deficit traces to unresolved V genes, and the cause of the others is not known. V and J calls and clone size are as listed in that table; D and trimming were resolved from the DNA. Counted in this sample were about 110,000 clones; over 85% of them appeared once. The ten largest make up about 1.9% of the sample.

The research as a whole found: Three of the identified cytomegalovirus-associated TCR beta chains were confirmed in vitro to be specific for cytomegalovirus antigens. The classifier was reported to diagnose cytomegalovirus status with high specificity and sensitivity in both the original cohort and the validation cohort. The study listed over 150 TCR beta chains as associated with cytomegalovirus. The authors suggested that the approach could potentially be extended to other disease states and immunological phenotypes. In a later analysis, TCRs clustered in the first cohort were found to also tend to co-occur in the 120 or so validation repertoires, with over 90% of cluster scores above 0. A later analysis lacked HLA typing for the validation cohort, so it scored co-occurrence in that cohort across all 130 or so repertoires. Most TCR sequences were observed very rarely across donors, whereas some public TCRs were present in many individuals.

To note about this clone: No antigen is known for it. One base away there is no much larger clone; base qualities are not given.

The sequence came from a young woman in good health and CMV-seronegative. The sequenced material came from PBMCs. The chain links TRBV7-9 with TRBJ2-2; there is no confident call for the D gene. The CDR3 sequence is CASSPLPPNTGELFF. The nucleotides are TGTGCCAGCAGCCCTCTCCCCCCGAACACCGGGGAGCTGTTTTTT.